Following are 28 T cell receptor beta chains from one sample sequenced in a study of blood T cell repertoires in COVID-19. Data came from immunoSEQ multiplex PCR; TCRdb stores just in-frame clones and leaves some out. The sample includes 25,000 to 35,000 clones, 65% to 70% of them seen just once. What was sequenced was peripheral blood. The receptors derive from a human donor in a cohort sampled during active COVID-19.

This rearrangement joins TRBV7-2 to TRBJ2-7, with D perhaps TRBD1 (7 bases). CDR3 length: 12 amino acids. Per the germline V gene, CDR1 is SGHTA and CDR2 is FQGNSA. V was shortened by 6 bases and J by 6 bases, with 12 bases between the two germline ends. The CDR3 DNA reads as TGTGCCAGCAGTAACAGGGGAGGCGAGCAGTACTTC. Its translation is CASSNRGGEQYF.

The sample holds one count of this clone. The chain has TRBV5-1 and TRBJ2-7; D is possibly TRBD1 (5 bases). Germline V gives CDR1 SGHRS, CDR2 YFSETQ. The CDR3 length is 13 residues. V was trimmed by 6 bases and J by 1 base, leaving 11 bases between them. The CDR3 nucleotides are TGCGCCAGCACTAACAGGTCTTCCTACGAGCAGTACTTC. Its protein product is CASTNRSSYEQYF.

CDR3 sequence: CASSARTEVGTQYF. The CDR3 DNA follows: TGTGCCAGCAGCGCCAGGACAGAGGTCGGGACCCAGTACTTC. V gene TRBV7-2 combines with J gene TRBJ2-5; perhaps TRBD1 as D (6 bases). The V end was cut by 5 bases, the J end by 7 bases, with 17 bases between. CDR1 and CDR2 from the germline V gene are SGHTA and FQGNSA. There are 14 residues in the CDR3.

The chain employs TRBV25-1 and TRBJ1-2; D possibly corresponds to TRBD1 (5 bases). Germline-derived CDR1 and CDR2 are MGHDK and SYGVNS. Between the trimmed V and J ends, which lost 4 bases and 4 bases, there was a span of 10 bases. This CDR3 spans 13 amino acids. Here the CDR3 reads CASSGGESYGYTF. As DNA, the CDR3 is TGTGCCAGCAGTGGGGGGGAGAGCTATGGCTACACCTTC.

This sequence joins TRBV10-3 and TRBJ1-1; 10 nucleotides line up with TRBD1. CDR3 length equals 14 residues. The ends lost 6 bases at V and 5 bases at J; junction bases unmatched: 6. Germline-derived CDR1 and CDR2 are ENHRY and SYGVKD. CDR3 in DNA: TGTGCCATCAGGGGACAGGGGATGTGGACTGAAGCTTTCTTT. The encoded protein is CAIRGQGMWTEAFF.

The genes are TRBV7-3 and TRBJ1-6; D is unclear. Germline CDR1 reads SGHTA; CDR2 reads FQGTGA. V dropped 2 bases and J dropped 8 bases, with 7 bases sitting between them. This CDR3 is built from 13 residues. This CDR3 is CASSLSSDSPLHF. The CDR3, as DNA: TGTGCCAGCAGCTTATCTTCGGATTCACCCCTCCACTTT.

The V and J genes are TRBV7-9 and TRBJ2-1; possibly TRBD2 for D (6 bases). CDR1 and CDR2 (germline): SEHNR, FQNEAQ (reference sequence). The CDR3 has 16 amino acids. Deletions cut 2 bases from V and 2 bases from J, with 13 bases between. CDR3 in amino acids: CASSLSGAGPYNEQFF. CDR3 DNA: TGTGCCAGCAGCTTATCTGGGGCGGGACCCTACAATGAGCAGTTCTTC.

For the CDR3, the DNA is TGCGCCAGCAGCCTAGGGGCGGGGGGGCCTCTCGAGCAGTACTTC. Residues: CASSLGAGGPLEQYF. The rearrangement links TRBV4-1 to TRBJ2-7, with TRBD2 matching over 9 bases. Germline assignment: CDR1 MGHRA and CDR2 YSYEKL. V was pared by 4 bases and J by 6 bases, with 10 bases of the junction left unmatched. CDR3 length equals 15 residues.

Written as DNA, the CDR3 is TGCGCCAGCAGCCGTACAACGAACTATGGCTACACCTTC. It specifies CASSRTTNYGYTF. The rearrangement links TRBV4-3 to TRBJ1-2; no reliable D call. CDR3 length: 13 amino acids. CDR1 and CDR2 from the germline V gene are LGHNA and YSLEER. V lost 4 bases, J lost 2 bases, and 8 bases lay in between.

This CDR3 is CASSPETGGYNEQFF. CDR3 in DNA: TGTGCCAGCAGCCCCGAAACGGGAGGGTACAATGAGCAGTTCTTC. The V and J genes are TRBV7-8 and TRBJ2-1, with 8 bases aligning to TRBD2. With 5 bases clipped from V and 4 bases from J, the junction kept 7 bases outside the gene matches. The CDR3 covers 15 residues. CDR1 and CDR2 (germline): SGHVS, FQNEAQ.

The chain carries TRBV29-1 and TRBJ2-1; 7 positions match TRBD1. The ends lost 8 bases at V and 6 bases at J; junction bases unmatched: 10. Germline CDR1 is SQVTM and CDR2 is ANQGSEA. This CDR3 is 13 amino acids long. The CDR3 region has the DNA TGCAGCACTGGGACAGCCCCGGGCAATGAGCAGTTCTTC. It yields the protein CSTGTAPGNEQFF.

J is TRBJ1-6 and V is TRBV10-3; TRBD1 might be the D (5 bases). This CDR3 comprises 15 residues. Germline V lookup: CDR1 ENHRY, CDR2 SYGVKD. The ends were cut back, 10 bases at V and 10 bases at J, with 23 bases in the middle. The CDR3 region has the DNA TGTGCCACCAGCCAGGGCCCGCTCACCACATCACCCCTCCACTTT. It translates to CATSQGPLTTSPLHF.

This chain uses TRBV18 with TRBJ1-1; maybe TRBD1 (5 bases). Germline V gene data show CDR1 as KGHSH and CDR2 as LQKENI. V lost 3 bases to trimming and J lost 1 base, with 12 bases between them. This CDR3 spans 15 amino acids. For the CDR3, the DNA is TGTGCCAGCTCACCCGGTCATGGGGCGAACACTGAAGCTTTCTTT. It encodes CASSPGHGANTEAFF. The full variable domain, completed using reference TRBV18 and TRBJ1-1, is NAGVMQNPRHLVRRRGQEARLRCSPMKGHSHVYWYRQLPEEGLKFMVYLQKENIIDESGMPKERFSAEFPKEGPSILRIQQVVRGDSAAYFCASSPGHGANTEAFFGQGTRLTVV.

J is TRBJ1-3 and V is TRBV6-5; D gene unclear. CDR3 length: 14 amino acids. Trimming stripped 4 bases from V and 0 bases from J, with 7 bases between. Germline CDR1 and CDR2: MNHEY and SVGAGI. In DNA, the CDR3 is TGTGCCAGCAGTTTCCGGGACTCTGGAAACACCATATATTTT. This codes for CASSFRDSGNTIYF.

The chain couples TRBV3-1 (or the pseudogene TRBV3-2) to TRBJ1-2, with 8 positions matching TRBD1. From germline, CDR1 is LGHDT and CDR2 YNNKEL (reference sequence). This CDR3 contains 14 residues. The V segment lost 3 bases and the J segment 6 bases; nucleotides outside the gene matches: 6. For the CDR3, the DNA is TGTGCCAGCAGCCACCTCGACAGGGGCAATGGCTACACCTTC. Encoded protein: CASSHLDRGNGYTF.

The chain has TRBV28 and TRBJ1-2; D uncertain. The length of the CDR3 is 18 residues. Germline V CDR1 and CDR2: MDHEN, SYDVKM. Between the trimmed V and J ends, which lost 8 bases and 7 bases, there was a span of 32 bases. For the CDR3, the DNA is TGTGCCAGCTCCCTTTACACAATCGGGTCCACCGCAGCAGCTGGCTACACCTTC. Amino acid sequence: CASSLYTIGSTAAAGYTF.

The chain is built from TRBV5-6 and TRBJ2-7, with a tentative D call TRBD2 (5 bases). CDR1 is SGHDT and CDR2 is YYEEEE in the germline V gene. Trimming pared 0 bases from V and 2 bases from J, leaving 15 bases between. CDR3 length: 16 residues. The CDR3 DNA is TGTGCCAGCAGCTTGGACCTCTCGGACTCCACCTACGAGCAGTACTTC. It encodes CASSLDLSDSTYEQYF.

The V call is TRBV6-6, the J call TRBJ2-7; 7 bases align to TRBD1. CDR3 length: 14 amino acids. V trimming: 5 bases; J trimming: 3 bases; junction bases outside the gene matches: 7. From germline, CDR1 is MNHNY and CDR2 SVGAGI (reference sequence). CDR3 nucleotides: TGTGCCAGCAGTGACAGGGACGGCAACTACGAGCAGTACTTC. Encoded protein: CASSDRDGNYEQYF.

CDR3 protein: CASNPGLAGAGELFF. The CDR3 nucleotides read TGTGCCAGTAATCCGGGACTAGCGGGAGCTGGGGAGCTGTTTTTT. The V gene is TRBV19, the J gene TRBJ2-2; 14 bases align to TRBD2. Germline trimming cut 7 bases from V and 8 bases from J; bases unmatched to any gene: 6. The CDR3 loop spans 15 amino acids. CDR1 LNHDA and CDR2 SQIVND come from the germline V gene (reference sequence).

The chain recombines TRBV7-9 with TRBJ2-3, with 11 bases identical to TRBD2. The CDR3 spans 16 residues. Trimming took 5 bases from V and 5 from J; bases not matched to a gene: 9. Germline V lookup: CDR1 SEHNR, CDR2 FQNEAQ (reference sequence). In DNA form, the CDR3 reads TGTGCCAGCAGCCCGCGACTAGCGGGGCTGGGAGATACGCAGTATTTT. Its protein is CASSPRLAGLGDTQYF. The whole variable domain, remainder taken from reference TRBV7-9 and TRBJ2-3, is DTGVSQNPRHKITKRGQNVTFRCDPISEHNRLYWYRQTLGQGPEFLTYFQNEAQLEKSRLLSDRFSAERPKGSFSTLEIQRTEQGDSAMYLCASSPRLAGLGDTQYFGPGTRLTVL.

J is TRBJ2-5 and V is TRBV2; D not resolved. From germline, CDR1 is SNHLY and CDR2 FYNNEI. This CDR3 is 13 amino acids long. The V end lost 1 base, the J end lost 7 bases, and 10 bases lay between the germline ends. CDR3: CASSEDFSGTQYF. The CDR3 DNA sequence: TGTGCCAGCAGTGAAGATTTTAGTGGGACCCAGTACTTC.

The V and J genes are TRBV7-8 and TRBJ1-2; D gene ambiguous. The CDR3 has 15 amino acids. Deletions cut 5 bases from V and 7 bases from J, with 20 bases between. CDR1 and CDR2 (germline): SGHVS, FQNEAQ. CDR3 bases: TGTGCCAGCAGCCTAACGAGCACTTCTCCCGCTGGCTACACCTTC. Its protein product is CASSLTSTSPAGYTF.

In this sample, this clone turned up once. The chain employs TRBV7-8 and TRBJ1-2; D is perhaps TRBD1 (5 bases). The germline V and J ends were trimmed by 5 bases and 2 bases, with 9 bases remaining between them. The germline gives CDR1 SGHVS, CDR2 FQNEAQ. The CDR3 runs to 13 residues. The DNA for the CDR3 is TGTGCCAGCAGCCGCGGGGGGAACTATGGCTACACCTTC. This translates into CASSRGGNYGYTF.

The chain combines TRBV30 with TRBJ1-1; D unresolved. The CDR3 length is 12 residues. CDR1 and CDR2 from the germline V gene are GTSNPN and SVGIG (reference sequence). V was trimmed by 4 bases and J by 6 bases, leaving 12 bases between them. CDR3 residues: CAWTPGGPEAFF. In nucleotides, the CDR3 is TGTGCCTGGACCCCGGGAGGCCCTGAAGCTTTCTTT.

This chain uses TRBV3-1 (or the pseudogene TRBV3-2) with TRBJ1-1, with 9 bases matching TRBD1. Germline V gives CDR1 LGHDT, CDR2 YNNKEL (reference sequence). The CDR3 loop spans 14 amino acids. The junction had 4 bases not matched to a gene; V was cut back by 7 bases and J by 1 base. CDR3 nucleotides: TGTGCCAGCACCCCGACAGGGGGGAACACTGAAGCTTTCTTT. Protein: CASTPTGGNTEAFF.

This clone was detected a few times. J is TRBJ2-6 and V is TRBV2; 7 positions match TRBD1. The CDR3 length is 15 residues. The V segment lost 7 bases and the J segment 2 bases; nucleotides outside the gene matches: 5. The germline V gene has CDR1 SNHLY and CDR2 FYNNEI. This CDR3 reads CASTEQGTGANVLTF. CDR3 sequence (DNA): TGTGCCAGCACCGAACAGGGGACTGGGGCCAACGTCCTGACTTTC.

In this sample, this clone turned up once. The chain carries TRBV7-2 and TRBJ1-3, with D perhaps matching TRBD1 (5 bases). CDR3 length: 18 residues. CDR1 and CDR2 (germline): SGHTA, FQGNSA. V lost 6 bases, J lost 4 bases, and 25 bases lay in between. The CDR3 nucleotides read TGTGCCAGCAGGGCCCTCGGGGGAAGTGTTGATAGGGGAAACACCATATATTTT. This gives the protein CASRALGGSVDRGNTIYF.

J is TRBJ2-1 and V is TRBV5-1; TRBD2 matches at 10 bases. Germline V gene lookup returns CDR1 SGHRS and CDR2 YFSETQ. CDR3 length equals 15 residues. The J segment lost 2 bases and the V segment lost 5 bases, leaving 4 bases of the junction unmatched. The CDR3 here is CASRPGTSAYNEQFF. CDR3 nucleotides: TGCGCCAGCAGACCCGGGACTAGCGCCTACAATGAGCAGTTCTTC.